This TCR beta chain was sequenced for a study of immune evolution from preneoplasia to lung adenocarcinoma. Study-level information: HLA loss of heterozygosity: 5.5% to 8.5% AIS, about 15% MIA, around 35% ADC, none AAH.

Some clones are missing from TCRdb's copy, which holds only in-frame ones; the method was immunoSEQ multiplex PCR. The sample has tens of thousands of clones; around 80% are singletons. Study conclusions and caveats: T cell clonality was higher in KRAS-mutant than EGFR-mutant or wild-type nodules. Later-stage lesions seemingly showed higher T cell density and diversity than normal lung. Top clone share appeared to fall from AAH through AIS, MIA, adenocarcinoma.

This clone was found a few times. What it recognizes is unknown. Other DNA sequences in the same sample also yield this CDR3. Source material: FFPE invasive lung adenocarcinoma tissue. This sequence originates from a person in their sixties with lung adenocarcinoma.

In DNA, the CDR3 is TGTGCCTGGAGTGTAGACTCTGGAAACACCATATATTTT. It specifies CAWSVDSGNTIYF. The chain joins TRBV30 to TRBJ1-3; D gene unclear. Germline V gene sequence: CDR1 GTSNPN, CDR2 SVGIG (reference sequence). With 0 bases removed from V and 0 bases from J, the gap between germline ends came to 3 bases. This CDR3 comprises 13 residues.